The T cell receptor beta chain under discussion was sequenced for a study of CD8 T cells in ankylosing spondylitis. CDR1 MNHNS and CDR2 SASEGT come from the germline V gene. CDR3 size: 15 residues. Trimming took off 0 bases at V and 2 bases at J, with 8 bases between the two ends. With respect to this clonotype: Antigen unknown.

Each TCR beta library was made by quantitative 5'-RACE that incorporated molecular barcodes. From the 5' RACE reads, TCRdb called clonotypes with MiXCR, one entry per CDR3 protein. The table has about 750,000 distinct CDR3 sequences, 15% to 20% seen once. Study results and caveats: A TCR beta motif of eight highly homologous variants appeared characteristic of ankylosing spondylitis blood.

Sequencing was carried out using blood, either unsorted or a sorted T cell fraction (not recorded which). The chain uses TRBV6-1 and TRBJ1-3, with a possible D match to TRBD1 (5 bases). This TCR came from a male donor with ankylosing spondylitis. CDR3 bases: TGTGCCAGCAGTGAAGCGCCGGGGGCTGGAAACACCATATATTTT. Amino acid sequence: CASSEAPGAGNTIYF.